This TCR beta chain was recorded in a study of cytomegalovirus exposure and HLA in healthy donors (dated by TCRdb to 2016 to 2017). With regard to the full study: An earlier analysis of around 600 of the donors reported roughly 270 Gb of sequence data and around 110 million unique TCR beta sequences from 150 million to 200 million T cells. An earlier analysis of 587 of the donors applied high-throughput TCR beta sequencing to assess whether each TCR beta V gene segment acted as functional or pseudogenic. On average, around 240,000 unique TCR beta nucleotide sequences were sequenced per donor among more than 350 genotyped donors of the cohort, with roughly 18% of those sequences being non-productive. The number of typed donors differed by locus: about 620-640 for A, B, C, DRB1 and DQB1; approximately 520 for DQA1; some 610 for DPA1; and 400 to 480 for DPB1. A later analysis re-examined previously published TCR beta repertoires from 600 to 700 donors and added high-resolution HLA genotyping to investigate patterns of TCR occurrence. The study aimed to test whether signatures of past pathogen exposure could be identified by cataloging public T cell receptors. Class I and class II HLA loci were covered by the typing at four-digit resolution. Rather than drawing on any new phenotypic data, the later analysis identified candidate immune exposures from TCR beta sequences and the way those sequences occurred across donors. High-throughput TCR immunosequencing, statistical association of individual TCRs with disease status, and machine learning were combined to predict cytomegalovirus infection status. Besides the first cohort of roughly 660 subjects, a separate validation cohort made up of roughly 120 different subjects was used. Genome-wide SNP genotypes for about 65% of the 666 donors were used in a later genetic analysis, which treated that subset as a discovery cohort. Of the roughly 430 genotyped donors, approximately 83% fell in the genetic ancestry cluster associated with self-reported Caucasian donors. Every discovery cohort repertoire had been produced on one sequencing platform. The T cell repertoires of about 700 subjects were profiled by immunosequencing and related to cytomegalovirus serostatus. Because of strong linkage in the cohort, roughly five DR-DQ haplotypes were treated as single units for association and clustering. Around 300 gigabases of sequencing data and 70 million to 85 million unique TCR sequences were included in an early release covering roughly 600 HLA-typed donors. Donor age, sex, ethnicity and CMV serostatus were compiled alongside the repertoire data.

Library prep was done by the immunoSEQ multiplex PCR assay. A mixture of 60 forward primers for TCR Vbeta segments and 13 reverse primers for TCR Jbeta segments was used in the multiplex PCR. A multiplex PCR assay on genomic DNA amplified the CDR3 region of rearranged TCR beta genes. The amplified TCR beta libraries were sequenced on the Illumina HiSeq System as 87-base-pair reads. In the source study's methods: In a later analysis, some 80 million unique TCR beta chains were counted across the roughly 670 repertoires, and about 9.9 million of these chains were shared by at least two donors. Raw reads were error-corrected and collapsed into unique sequences with a nearest-neighbor algorithm that merged closely related sequences to remove PCR and sequencing errors. Alignment of CDR3 sequences to IMGT reference sequences was used to assign V, D and J gene segments. For a sequence to be retained, a match of at least six nucleotides was required to both a V gene segment and a J gene segment. Rearrangements were called productive when the CDR3 lacked stop codons and stayed in frame with V and J; all others were non-productive. CDR3 was defined by IMGT convention, running from the second conserved V-encoded cysteine to the conserved J-encoded phenylalanine. The earlier analysis of some 580 of the donors excluded any sequence lacking an unambiguous match to a single V gene segment. An earlier analysis of 500 to 700 of the donors classified V segments as functional when productive rearrangements were above 56.7% and as segregating when the standard deviation between donors was above 5%. A statistical classification framework was built to diagnose cytomegalovirus status from the catalog of TCR beta chain sequences. A later analysis assigned V and J genes by comparing TCR nucleotide sequences with IMGT/GENE-DB human TR gene sequences. In a later analysis, CDR3 sequences and most-parsimonious VDJ recombination scenarios were assigned using the TCRdist pipeline. In a later analysis, each TCR beta chain was defined by its CDR3 amino acid sequence together with its V-gene family, and reads without a unique V-gene family were excluded. A later analysis removed 550 to 700 highly shared, low-generation-probability nucleotide sequences to deal with suspected cross-contamination and a sequencing artifact. A later analysis calculated a clonal expansion index for each public chain from normalized within-repertoire ranks of inferred template counts. A later analysis computed generation probabilities with a VDJ recombination model fitted to out-of-frame rearrangements, and checked the results against IGoR. Hypergeometric tests were used in a later analysis to score TCR-TCR, TCR-HLA and TCR-CMV co-occurrence, with a repertoire-size bias correction applied to the TCR pairs. False discovery rates were estimated in a later analysis by permuting HLA or CMV assignments 20 times. In a later analysis, co-occurring TCRs were grouped using DBSCAN, and TCRdist sequence similarity was added for clustering within HLA-allele-positive subsets. Repertoires with fewer than 30,000 or more than 120,000 public chains were left out of co-occurrence clustering, as were five repertoires with anomalous nucleotide sharing. Imported from immuneACCESS, the table was reduced by TCRdb to in-frame sequences with V and J called. These copies leave out some clones; in studies compared against another copy, an unresolved V gene accounts for under half, and the cause of the remainder is not known. The V and J calls and clone size come from that table; D and trimming were worked out from the DNA. This sample is represented by 150,000 to 200,000 clones; about 80% of them were singletons. The ten largest clones represent over 2% of the sample.

The CDR3 numbers 17 residues from cysteine through phenylalanine. Just the 51-base CDR3 DNA is kept, in frame starting at base 1. The germline V and J ends show losses of 0 bases and 3 bases respectively, and no gene match explains 6 bases of the junction. The germline V gene encodes CDR1 SGHTA and CDR2 FQGNSA. Study-level results and caveats: In this cohort, only TCR beta chains were sequenced, and detectable features were limited by the absence of alpha or paired-chain data. A further reported finding was that TCR beta sequences accurately predicted the HLA-A and HLA-B alleles for most subjects in the first cohort. According to the authors, the approach could potentially be generalized to other disease states and immunological phenotypes. A later analysis associated 16,951 TCR beta sequences with specific HLA alleles at a false discovery rate of 0.05. While some public TCRs were present in many individuals, most TCR sequences turned up only very rarely across donors. In both the original and validation cohorts, the classifier was reported to diagnose cytomegalovirus status with high specificity and sensitivity. According to a later analysis, TCR association rates differed among HLA loci, with DRB1 alleles showing the most associated TCRs and HLA-C alleles showing the fewest. A cluster of highly shared sequence variants was judged likely to represent a technical artifact of the sequencing pipeline. V-gene and J-gene trimming of TCR beta chains was associated with a missense DCLRE1C variant in a later genetic analysis, and the association was replicated in an independent cohort. When HLA alleles, especially DR and DQ, strongly co-occurred, attributing TCR associations to individual alleles was difficult. Because some donors lacked HLA typing at each locus, the association tests relied only on the typed subset. In an earlier analysis of roughly 500 of the donors, most TCR beta V segments appeared in productive rearrangements about 90% or about 30% of the time, broadly matching IMGT annotations. Because counts were too low, about 18 rarely observed V segments, including chromosome 9 orphons, were left out of the earlier analysis of about 620 of the donors. A later genetic analysis reported fewer N-insertions in productive TCRs among donors in an Asian-associated ancestry cluster than the roughly 620-donor mean. In a later analysis, several top co-occurrence clusters were reported to appear linked to parvovirus B19, influenza, CMV and Epstein-Barr virus. Presence/absence analyses assumed roughly uniform sequencing depth across donors, an assumption that may not hold. A few of the identified cytomegalovirus-associated TCR beta chains were confirmed in vitro to be specific for cytomegalovirus antigens. Immune exposure information for the cohort was limited to CMV serostatus. A later analysis found that most CMV-associated TCR beta chains appeared HLA-restricted, with HLA associations seemingly driven largely by CMV exposure. Because the 87-base-pair reads could not distinguish some IMGT-functional V segments, including TRBV6-2 and TRBV6-3, those segments were excluded. In a later analysis, HLA-associated TCR beta chains were found to be more clonally expanded and to have lower generation probabilities than equally common non-associated chains. In the study, around 150 TCR beta chains were listed as associated with cytomegalovirus. Linkage disequilibrium might explain the correlated functional status among segregating V segments, but an unknown experimental factor could not be ruled out.

In total, 500 to 700 healthy bone marrow donors made up the cohort. At the time of sampling, all cohort members were nominally healthy, though unrecorded immune exposures were likely present. The donor tested CMV seronegative and was one of the 352 seronegative cohort members. Every donor gave a peripheral blood sample, and the peripheral blood mononuclear cells from that sample were used for TCR beta sequencing. Genomic DNA extraction from the blood cell samples was performed with the Qiagen DNeasy Blood Extraction Kit. In this sample, this clone turned up once. Its antigen is currently not known. Qualities for individual bases were not recorded, and no much larger clone is one base off.

The receptor's source is a woman aged 25 to 45 in good health and CMV-seronegative. The source material was PBMCs. The chain is assembled from TRBV7-2 and TRBJ2-1; 9 of the junction bases match TRBD1. The DNA reads as follows: TGTGCCAGCAGCTTAGCACAGGGGGCGTCGGGCTACAATGAGCAGTTCTTC. Translated, it reads CASSLAQGASGYNEQFF.